One and the same sample provided the 15 T cell receptor beta chains below, sequenced in a study of blood T cell repertoires in COVID-19. Data came from immunoSEQ multiplex PCR; TCRdb stores just in-frame clones and leaves some out. The sample lists around 94,000 clones; roughly 84% were seen once. The sample was peripheral blood. Every receptor here comes from a human donor in a cohort sampled during active COVID-19.

This sequence joins TRBV21-1 and TRBJ2-7; whether TRBD1, the table's D call, matches the DNA was not checked. TRBV21-1 is deemed a pseudogene. This CDR3 contains 15 residues. DNA for the CDR3: TGTGCCAGCAGATTCATTGGACAGGGGGTCTACGAGCAGTACTTC. This encodes CASRFIGQGVYEQYF.

The J gene is TRBJ2-7, the V gene TRBV5-4; 10 nucleotides agree with TRBD1. The CDR3 extends over 16 amino acids. V lost 2 bases and J lost 4; bases outside the gene matches: 9. Germline V gene lookup returns CDR1 SGHNT and CDR2 YYREEE (reference sequence). CDR3 sequence (DNA): TGTGCCAGCAGCTTTGGGACAGGGGTCCATATTTACGAGCAGTACTTC. It is translated as CASSFGTGVHIYEQYF.

The gene calls are TRBV1 and TRBJ2-3; the table's D call, TRBD2, was not checked against the DNA. TRBV1 is described as a pseudogene. The CDR3 runs 15 residues. The CDR3 reads CTSSLRSGGGDTQYF. CDR3 sequence (DNA): TGCACCAGCAGCCTTCGTAGCGGGGGGGGAGATACGCAGTATTTT.

The chain has TRBV19 and TRBJ1-2, with D unclear. CDR1 is LNHDA and CDR2 is SQIVND in the germline V gene (reference sequence). V lost 5 bases and J lost 4, with 20 bases in between. This CDR3 has 16 residues. CDR3 coding DNA: TGTGCCAGTAGTCCCCGAGGTTTCCCCAGCACCTATGGCTACACCTTC. This translates into CASSPRGFPSTYGYTF.

In its sample, this clone was seen a few times. The rearrangement links TRBV5-5 to TRBJ2-1; 8 nucleotides agree with TRBD2. CDR1 SGHKS and CDR2 YYEKEE come from the germline V gene (reference sequence). There are 15 residues in the CDR3. V lost 2 bases and J lost 6; bases outside the gene matches: 7. The CDR3 DNA sequence: TGTGCCAGCAGCTTTTATAGCGGGGCTCGCAATGAGCAGTTCTTC. This encodes CASSFYSGARNEQFF.

This clone was counted a few times. The rearrangement joins TRBV3-1 (or the pseudogene TRBV3-2) to TRBJ1-5; 7 bases are a match to TRBD1. This CDR3 spans 13 amino acids. Trimming took 4 bases from V and 6 from J; bases not matched to a gene: 3. Germline CDR1 is LGHDT and CDR2 is YNNKEL (reference sequence). The CDR3 protein is CASSPDRAQPQHF. The CDR3, as DNA: TGTGCCAGCAGCCCCGACAGGGCTCAGCCCCAGCATTTT.

The rearrangement joins TRBV5-1 to TRBJ2-2; tentatively, D is TRBD2 (6 bases). Germline V gene sequence: CDR1 SGHRS, CDR2 YFSETQ. The CDR3 runs 16 residues. The germline V and J ends were trimmed by 6 bases and 7 bases, with 22 bases remaining between them. The CDR3 sequence is CASNPEGPPLNGELFF. The CDR3 coding sequence is TGCGCCAGCAACCCGGAGGGACCACCTTTAAACGGGGAGCTGTTTTTT.

The chain has TRBV19 and TRBJ2-3; maybe TRBD2 (6 bases). This CDR3 spans 16 amino acids. CDR1 is LNHDA, CDR2 SQIVND, per germline (reference sequence). The V end lost 6 bases, the J end lost 1 base, and 17 bases lay between the germline ends. CDR3 protein: CASSHWRDFGTDTQYF. CDR3 coding DNA: TGTGCCAGTAGCCATTGGAGGGACTTTGGCACAGATACGCAGTATTTT.

V usage is TRBV4-3 and J usage is TRBJ2-2; D is perhaps TRBD1 (6 bases). Germline V gene lookup returns CDR1 LGHNA and CDR2 YSLEER. Trimming stripped 0 bases from V and 5 bases from J, with 10 bases between. The CDR3 is 15 amino acids. CDR3 amino acids: CASSQDSTGTGELFF. CDR3 coding DNA: TGCGCCAGCAGCCAAGACTCCACAGGGACCGGGGAGCTGTTTTTT.

This chain uses TRBV7-3 with TRBJ2-2; the match to TRBD2 covers 11 bases. The CDR3 length is 17 residues. Germline values: CDR1 SGHTA, CDR2 FQGTGA. J was trimmed by 4 bases and V by 4 bases; bases with no gene match: 8. Here the CDR3 DNA reads TGTGCCAGCAGCTCCCTAGCGGGGGGAGAGAGCACCGGGGAGCTGTTTTTT. Translation: CASSSLAGGESTGELFF.

The V and J genes are TRBV19 and TRBJ2-7; D might be TRBD1 (5 bases). The CDR3 loop spans 16 amino acids. The V end was cut by 4 bases, the J end by 3 bases, with 19 bases between. Per germline, CDR1 LNHDA and CDR2 SQIVND (reference sequence). The CDR3 DNA follows: TGTGCCAGTAGTACCCCCCCGACAGTCTGGTTCTACGAGCAGTACTTC. Amino acid sequence: CASSTPPTVWFYEQYF.

This chain joins TRBV9 and TRBJ1-1, with D perhaps matching TRBD1 (5 bases). CDR1 SGDLS and CDR2 YYNGEE come from the germline V gene. The V gene lost 1 base and the J gene lost 5 bases, with 9 bases spanning the gap. The CDR3 is made up of 13 amino acids. This chain's CDR3 is CASSVTGRTEAFF. The CDR3, as DNA: TGTGCCAGCAGCGTAACAGGCAGGACTGAAGCTTTCTTT.

V usage is TRBV18 and J usage is TRBJ2-7, with D uncertain. Germline CDR1 reads KGHSH; CDR2 reads LQKENI. The CDR3 runs 14 residues. Trimming shortened V by 3 bases and J by 6 bases, and 15 bases separated the two germline ends. In DNA, the CDR3 is TGTGCCAGCTCACCGGCGGATACGCGTCGCGAGCAGTACTTC. This sequence encodes CASSPADTRREQYF.

V is TRBV10-3 and J is TRBJ1-2; D gene ambiguous. Germline lookup yields CDR1 ENHRY and CDR2 SYGVKD. This CDR3 spans 13 amino acids. V dropped 4 bases and J dropped 4 bases, with 10 bases sitting between them. CDR3 nucleotide sequence: TGTGCCATCAGTGCCGGAGTTTCCTATGGCTACACCTTC. Its translation is CAISAGVSYGYTF.

The rearrangement joins TRBV7-2 to TRBJ2-5; 10 nucleotides align to TRBD2. Germline values: CDR1 SGHTA, CDR2 FQGNSA. CDR3 length: 19 residues. Trimming removed 3 bases from V and 3 bases from J; junction bases left unmatched: 16. The CDR3 DNA is TGTGCCAGCAGCTTTTATCAGGGCATAGCGGGGGGACTCGAAGAGACCCAGTACTTC. It yields the protein CASSFYQGIAGGLEETQYF.